This T cell receptor (beta chain) was found in a study of T cells in Graves' hyperthyroidism and ophthalmopathy. This clonotype is a singleton in its sample. The CDR3 consists of 13 residues. Germline CDR1 reads WSHSY; CDR2 reads SAAADI. V was shortened by 5 bases and J by 8 bases, with 12 bases between the two germline ends. PBMCs stemmed from 8.5 to 10 ml fresh peripheral blood. Amplified TCR beta CDR3 regions came from RNA transcripts. TCR CDR3 regions were first amplified by RT-PCR with HTBI primers. TCRdb used MiXCR to reprocess the multiplex PCR reads, holding one entry per CDR3 protein. Of nearly 600,000 distinct CDR3 sequences listed, 12% to 15% are singletons.

The TCR originated in a woman aged 18-29 years with Graves' ophthalmopathy. The rearrangement joins TRBV10-2 to TRBJ1-4, with D unclear. The sequenced sample consisted of blood. CDR3 sequence: CASSPRIGEKLFF. The CDR3 DNA reads as TGCGCCAGCAGTCCTAGGATTGGCGAAAAACTGTTTTTT.